The next 8 T cell receptor beta chains were all read from a single sample in a study of identical twins. Each CDR3 protein is one row after TCRdb ran MiXCR on the 5' RACE reads. The table lists 1.5 million or so distinct CDR3 sequences, around 33% of them singletons. Specimen: cord blood. Every receptor here comes from a newborn girl in good health.

This clonotype has just a few counts. The chain employs TRBV10-3 and TRBJ2-1; 8 nucleotides match TRBD2. V lost 5 bases and J lost 2; bases outside the gene matches: 11. CDR1 is ENHRY and CDR2 is SYGVKD in the germline V gene. This CDR3 region has 17 residues. CDR3 nucleotides: TGTGCCATCAGTCCCCGACTAGCGAGGCAGGCCTACAATGAGCAGTTCTTC. This sequence encodes CAISPRLARQAYNEQFF.

The chain recombines TRBV28 with TRBJ2-1; 9 nucleotides line up with TRBD2. The CDR3 extends over 18 amino acids. Trimming removed 2 bases from V and 2 bases from J; junction bases left unmatched: 10. The germline V gene encodes CDR1 MDHEN and CDR2 SYDVKM. This CDR3 reads CASSLVGMAGGPYNEQFF. CDR3 nucleotides: TGTGCCAGCAGTTTAGTCGGGATGGCGGGAGGGCCCTACAATGAGCAGTTCTTC.

This chain connects TRBV6-1 to TRBJ2-3, with D possibly matching TRBD2 (5 bases). Germline-derived CDR1 and CDR2 are MNHNS and SASEGT. Trimming left V 8 bases short and J 2 bases short, with 17 bases between. This CDR3 contains 15 residues. The CDR3 bases are TGTGCCAGCCTCAGAGGGAGAGTGGCCACAGATACGCAGTATTTT. Translating gives CASLRGRVATDTQYF.

This chain uses TRBV20-1 with TRBJ1-6; weak D call: TRBD1 (5 bases). The CDR3 length is 16 residues. The V gene lost 4 bases and the J gene lost 6 bases, with 19 bases spanning the gap. Germline lookup yields CDR1 DFQATT and CDR2 SNEGSKA (reference sequence). The chain's CDR3 is CSATTLTGPFNSPLHF. The CDR3 coding sequence is TGCAGTGCTACCACCCTTACGGGACCTTTTAATTCACCCCTCCACTTT.

The chain joins TRBV12-3 or TRBV12-4 to TRBJ2-7; TRBD2 is a possible D gene (6 bases). This CDR3 has 16 residues. V was pared by 6 bases and J by 1 base, with 19 bases between. CDR3 protein: CASSPRRERRSYEQYF. The CDR3 DNA reads TGTGCCAGCAGCCCCCGGAGGGAGCGGAGATCCTACGAGCAGTACTTC.

The rearrangement joins TRBV6-1 to TRBJ1-5; D may be TRBD1 (6 bases). CDR1 is MNHNS, CDR2 SASEGT, per germline. V shed 7 bases and J shed 5 bases, with 12 bases lying between them. The length of the CDR3 is 13 residues. CDR3 DNA sequence: TGTGCCAGCATAACAGGGTGGGATCAGCCCCAGCATTTT. Its protein product is CASITGWDQPQHF.

A word on this clonotype: A much bigger clone sits one base away, suggesting this may be a read error. The V gene is TRBV29-1, the J gene TRBJ2-4; no firm D call. The CDR3 spans 11 residues. V lost 7 bases to trimming and J lost 6 bases, with 10 bases between them. Per the germline V gene, CDR1 is SQVTM and CDR2 is ANQGSEA. The CDR3 DNA reads as TGCAGCGCTGCACAGTCAAACATTCAGTACTTC. Translating gives CSAAQSNIQYF. Combining the CDR3 with reference TRBV29-1 and TRBJ2-4 gives the whole variable domain SAVISQKPSRDICQRGTSLTIQCQVDSQVTMMFWYRQQPGQSLTLIATANQGSEATYESGFVIDKFPISRPNLTFSTLTVSNMSPEDSSIYLCSAAQSNIQYFGAGTRLSVL.

In its sample, this clonotype was seen a few times. V usage is TRBV11-2 and J usage is TRBJ2-4; a possible D gene is TRBD1 (8 bases). The V and J ends lost 1 base and 1 base respectively, with 17 bases between them. This CDR3 comprises 18 residues. The germline gives CDR1 SGHAT, CDR2 FQNNGV. CDR3 loop: CASSLVRGRGPAKNIQYF. The CDR3 DNA is TGTGCCAGCAGCTTAGTCAGGGGGCGGGGGCCCGCCAAAAACATTCAGTACTTC.